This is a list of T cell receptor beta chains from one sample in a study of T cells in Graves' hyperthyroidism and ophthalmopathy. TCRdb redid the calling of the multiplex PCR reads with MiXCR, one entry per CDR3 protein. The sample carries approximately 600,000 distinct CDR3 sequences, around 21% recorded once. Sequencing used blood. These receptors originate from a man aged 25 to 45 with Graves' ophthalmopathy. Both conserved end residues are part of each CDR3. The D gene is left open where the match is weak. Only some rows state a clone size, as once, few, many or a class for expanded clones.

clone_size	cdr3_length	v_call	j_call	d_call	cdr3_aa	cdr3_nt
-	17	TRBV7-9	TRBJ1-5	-	CASSLTEGLLLDQPQHF	TGTGCCAGCAGCCTGACAGAGGGATTACTATTGGATCAGCCCCAGCATTTT
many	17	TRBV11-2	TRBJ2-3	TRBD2	CASSLLWGLAGGDTQYF	TGTGCCAGCAGCTTACTATGGGGGCTAGCGGGAGGGGATACGCAGTATTTT
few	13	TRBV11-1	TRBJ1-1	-	CASSLGRLGEAFF	TGTGCCAGCAGCTTAGGCCGTTTGGGTGAAGCTTTCTTT
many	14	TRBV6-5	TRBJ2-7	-	CASSYEASTYEQYF	TGTGCCAGCAGTTACGAAGCATCCACCTACGAGCAGTACTTC
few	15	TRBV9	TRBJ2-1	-	CASSPDLLPYNEQFF	TGTGCCAGCAGCCCTGACCTTCTCCCCTACAATGAGCAGTTCTTC
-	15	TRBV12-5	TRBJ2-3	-	CASAKGVRPTDTQYF	TGTGCTAGTGCCAAGGGAGTACGACCCACAGATACGCAGTATTTT
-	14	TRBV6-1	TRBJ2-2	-	CASERDPNTGELFF	TGTGCCAGCGAGAGGGATCCGAACACCGGGGAGCTGTTTTTT
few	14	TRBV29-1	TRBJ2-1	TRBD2	CSGTEGGRYNEQFF	TGCAGCGGTACAGAGGGCGGGAGGTACAATGAGCAGTTCTTC
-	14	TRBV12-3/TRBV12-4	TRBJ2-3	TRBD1	CASTHRGRADTQYF	TGTGCCAGCACTCACAGGGGGCGCGCAGATACGCAGTATTTT
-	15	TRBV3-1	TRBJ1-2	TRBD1	CASSLSDRGHYGYTF	TGTGCCAGCAGCCTCTCGGACAGGGGTCATTATGGCTACACCTTC
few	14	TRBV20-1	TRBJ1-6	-	CSASPREGFSPLHF	TGCAGTGCTTCCCCCCGGGAGGGCTTCTCACCCCTCCACTTT
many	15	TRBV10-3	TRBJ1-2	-	CAISESSQGFYGYTF	TGTGCCATCAGTGAGTCGTCACAGGGATTCTATGGCTACACCTTC
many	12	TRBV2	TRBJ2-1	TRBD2	CASPGGSHEQFF	TGTGCCAGCCCGGGAGGATCCCATGAGCAGTTCTTC
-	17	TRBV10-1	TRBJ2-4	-	CASSAIIIGKAKNIQYF	TGCGCCAGCAGTGCTATTATCATCGGGAAAGCCAAAAACATTCAGTACTTC
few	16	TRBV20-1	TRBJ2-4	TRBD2	CSARRLAGRAKNIQYF	TGCAGTGCTAGAAGGCTAGCGGGAAGAGCCAAAAACATTCAGTACTTC
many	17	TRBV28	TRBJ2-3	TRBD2	CASSLDQGLAVTDTQYF	TGTGCCAGCAGTCTAGACCAGGGACTAGCGGTCACAGATACGCAGTATTTT
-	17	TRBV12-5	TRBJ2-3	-	CASGIPLRGPGEDTQYF	TGTGCTAGTGGTATACCCCTACGGGGCCCGGGAGAGGATACGCAGTATTTT
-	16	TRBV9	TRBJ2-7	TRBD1	CASSVGGQGASYEQYF	TGTGCCAGCAGCGTAGGGGGACAGGGTGCTAGCTACGAGCAGTACTTC
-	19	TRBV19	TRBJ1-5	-	CASSIGTALGVYSNQPQHF	TGTGCCAGTAGTATCGGTACCGCGTTAGGAGTTTATAGCAATCAGCCCCAGCATTTT
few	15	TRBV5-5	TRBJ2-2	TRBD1	CASSSQGGPTGELFF	TGTGCCAGCAGCTCACAGGGGGGTCCAACCGGGGAGCTGTTTTTT
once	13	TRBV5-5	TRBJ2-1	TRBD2	CASHGGGYNEQFF	TGTGCCTCCCACGGCGGGGGGTACAATGAGCAGTTCTTC
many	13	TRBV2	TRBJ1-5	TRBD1	CASEGQVGQPQHF	TGTGCCAGCGAGGGACAGGTTGGTCAGCCCCAGCATTTT
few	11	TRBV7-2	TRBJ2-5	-	CASSLAEGLYF	TGTGCCAGCAGCTTAGCGGAGGGTTTGTACTTC
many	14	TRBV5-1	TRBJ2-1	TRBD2	CASSWGTSGNEQFF	TGCGCCAGCAGCTGGGGAACTAGCGGGAATGAGCAGTTCTTC
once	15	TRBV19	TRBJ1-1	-	CASSVPGGGNTEAFF	TGTGCCAGTAGTGTCCCTGGGGGGGGGAACACTGAAGCTTTCTTT
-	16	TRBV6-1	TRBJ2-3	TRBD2	CASRVKRDLSTDTQYF	TGTGCCAGCAGGGTCAAGCGGGACTTAAGCACAGATACGCAGTATTTT
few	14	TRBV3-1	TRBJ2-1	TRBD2	CASRGLVGENEQFF	TGTGCCAGCAGGGGACTAGTAGGAGAGAATGAGCAGTTCTTC
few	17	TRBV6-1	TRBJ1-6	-	CASSEAVTRSSYSPLHF	TGTGCCAGCAGTGAAGCGGTGACACGTTCCTCGTATTCACCCCTCCACTTT
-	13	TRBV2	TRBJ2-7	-	CASTGTGLSEQYF	TGTGCCAGCACCGGGACTGGCCTATCCGAGCAGTACTTC
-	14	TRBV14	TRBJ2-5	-	CASSRQVYQETQYF	TGTGCCAGCAGCCGCCAAGTTTACCAAGAGACCCAGTACTTC
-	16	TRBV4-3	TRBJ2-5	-	CASSPLEIQAGETQYF	TGCGCCAGCAGCCCCCTAGAAATACAGGCGGGAGAGACCCAGTACTTC